This TCR beta chain was recorded in a study of blood T cell repertoires in COVID-19. Profiling relied on immunoSEQ multiplex PCR, and the TCRdb table lists in-frame clones only, not all of them. The sample yields about 240,000 clones, roughly four fifths seen once. The CDR3 extends over 11 amino acids. Germline V gene lookup returns CDR1 GTSNPN and CDR2 SVGIG (reference sequence). V was trimmed by 4 bases and J by 8 bases, leaving 8 bases between them. V and J are TRBV30 and TRBJ2-2; D is ambiguous. Sequencing input: peripheral blood. This sequence was found in a woman in her 70s with acute or convalescent COVID-19. The CDR3 region is CAWTHGGELFF. CDR3 DNA sequence: TGTGCCTGGACCCACGGGGGGGAGCTGTTTTTT.